One sample yielded the 30 T cell receptor beta chains listed below, sequenced in a study of vaccination and CD4 T cells after COVID-19. With the Oncomine TCR Beta short-read assay, DNA from cultured CD4+ T cells was sequenced. TCRdb redid the calling of the PCR reads with MiXCR, one entry per CDR3 protein. The sample consists of around 8,000 distinct CDR3 sequences, more than 35% of them appearing once. Treatment specified: roughly 10-day PBMC culture with coronavirus spike peptide pools or control peptides (ViraFEST assay). One should note that the unexposed donor's CD4+ T cells were collected before the COVID-19 pandemic (2011-2018). Their antigens remain unidentified. The source material was CD4+ T cells from blood, cultured in vitro. These receptors were obtained from a human donor in good health.

The chain couples TRBV12-3 or TRBV12-4 to TRBJ1-5; possible D gene TRBD1, 6 bases. Trimming removed 4 bases from V and 2 bases from J, with 9 bases in between. The CDR3 is made up of 14 amino acids. This CDR3 is CASSYPGGNQPQHF. The CDR3 DNA follows: TGTGCCAGCAGTTACCCAGGGGGCAATCAGCCCCAGCATTTT.

This clonotype was seen a few times. V usage is TRBV27 and J usage is TRBJ1-1; no clear D gene. Germline V lookup: CDR1 MNHEY, CDR2 SMNVEV (reference sequence). The CDR3 covers 14 residues. V lost 2 bases to trimming and J lost 1 base, with 8 bases between them. The CDR3 sequence: CASSLIRQNTEAFF. The CDR3 bases are TGTGCCAGCAGTTTAATACGGCAGAACACTGAAGCTTTCTTT.

This clonotype turned up a few times. The gene calls are TRBV6-1 and TRBJ1-2; the match to TRBD1 covers 8 bases. Looked up from germline, CDR1 is MNHNS and CDR2 is SASEGT. This CDR3 has 16 residues. With 6 bases clipped from V and 3 bases from J, the junction kept 12 bases outside the gene matches. CDR3 amino acids: CASSQETLGQDYGYTF. CDR3 bases: TGTGCCAGCAGCCAAGAAACCTTGGGACAGGACTATGGCTACACCTTC.

This clonotype was recorded a few times. V usage is TRBV6-1 and J usage is TRBJ1-6; possibly TRBD1 for D (5 bases). V lost 7 bases and J lost 8, with 15 bases in between. This CDR3 region has 14 residues. Germline V lookup: CDR1 MNHNS, CDR2 SASEGT. CDR3 nucleotides: TGTGCCAGCATGTGGACAATCGACCATTCACCCCTCCACTTT. Encoded protein: CASMWTIDHSPLHF.

This clonotype was detected only a few times. The J gene is TRBJ1-5, the V gene TRBV20-1; possible D gene TRBD1, 5 bases. Germline CDR1 and CDR2: DFQATT and SNEGSKA (reference sequence). CDR3 length: 15 amino acids. Trimming removed 3 bases at V and 6 bases at J, with 18 bases between. As DNA, the CDR3 is TGCAGTGCTAGCACGTTCGATTTTCAGGGTCAGCCCCAGCATTTT. Protein sequence: CSASTFDFQGQPQHF.

This clonotype is medium-sized by share. The rearrangement joins TRBV7-2 to TRBJ1-2; 10 bases agree with TRBD1. The CDR3 has 15 residues. The trim removed 3 bases at V and 7 bases at J, leaving 8 bases unmatched. Germline assignment: CDR1 SGHTA and CDR2 FQGNSA. The CDR3 here is CASSLETWTGGGYTF. The CDR3 region has the DNA TGTGCCAGCAGCTTGGAAACGTGGACAGGGGGTGGCTACACCTTC.

The chain uses TRBV20-1 and TRBJ1-4, with TRBD1 identical over 10 bases. CDR1 and CDR2 from the germline V gene are DFQATT and SNEGSKA (reference sequence). Germline trimming cut 3 bases from V and 6 bases from J; bases unmatched to any gene: 1. The CDR3 has 13 residues. CDR3 DNA sequence: TGCAGTGCTAGGGGGACAGGGGATGAAAAACTGTTTTTT. Translating it yields CSARGTGDEKLFF.

As to this clonotype: An end of the junction does not agree with germline; a read error may underlie this. V and J are TRBV7-6 and TRBJ2-1; TRBD2 is a possible D gene (5 bases). The CDR3 consists of 17 residues. CDR1 SGHVS and CDR2 FNYEAQ come from the germline V gene. CDR3 bases: TGTGCCAGCAGATTAGAGGGTCCCGATAATTTTTACAATGAGCAGTTCTTC. Its translation is CASRLEGPDNFYNEQFF.

The CDR3 coding sequence is TGTGCCAGTAGTATAGATCCTTTTGGGGGCTACACCTTC. It is translated as CASSIDPFGGYTF. The chain is built from TRBV19 and TRBJ1-2, with D uncertain. V lost 0 bases, J lost 8 bases, and 10 bases lay in between. Germline CDR1 LNHDA, CDR2 SQIVND (reference sequence). CDR3 length equals 13 residues.

V gene TRBV11-1 combines with J gene TRBJ2-1; no clear D gene. V lost 5 bases and J lost 0, with 11 bases in between. The CDR3 extends over 15 amino acids. Germline V gives CDR1 SGHAT, CDR2 FQDESV (reference sequence). CDR3 coding DNA: TGTGCCAGCAGCCAGAGTAGAAGCTCCTACAATGAGCAGTTCTTC. Protein product: CASSQSRSSYNEQFF.

This clonotype has a handful of counts. The chain recombines TRBV10-3 with TRBJ1-6, with D hard to call. This CDR3 contains 15 residues. Trimming removed 0 bases at V and 4 bases at J, with 7 bases between. Per the germline V gene, CDR1 is ENHRY and CDR2 is SYGVKD. CDR3 region: CAISESAAYNSPLHF. CDR3 nucleotides: TGTGCCATCAGTGAGTCGGCAGCATATAATTCACCCCTCCACTTT.

With regard to this clonotype: The limits of the CDR3 on the DNA are not certain, so only TCRdb's listed CDR3 is given. CDR3 sequence reads: CASTSGILNYGYTF. The J gene is TRBJ1-2, the V gene TRBV12-3 or TRBV12-4. The CDR3 numbers 14 amino acids, ends counted.

The rearrangement links TRBV5-1 to TRBJ1-5, with unresolved D. Trimming stripped 3 bases from V and 4 bases from J, with 8 bases between. The CDR3 contains 13 residues. CDR1 is SGHRS, CDR2 YFSETQ, per germline. Written as DNA, the CDR3 is TGCGCCAGCAGCTCGGACCGAAATCAGCCCCAGCATTTT. Its protein is CASSSDRNQPQHF.

This clonotype was seen a handful of times. The genes are TRBV2 and TRBJ2-2; the D gene could be TRBD1 or TRBD2 (6 bases each). V lost 2 bases, J lost 7 bases, and 14 bases lay in between. Germline values: CDR1 SNHLY, CDR2 FYNNEI. The CDR3 totals 15 residues. The CDR3 bases are TGTGCCAGCAGTGAATTAACGGGGGCTAGCGGGGAGCTGTTTTTT. Amino acids: CASSELTGASGELFF. Supplemented by reference TRBV2 and TRBJ2-2, the full variable domain reads EPEVTQTPSHQVTQMGQEVILRCVPISNHLYFYWYRQILGQKVEFLVSFYNNEISEKSEIFDDQFSVERPDGSNFTLKIRSTKLEDSAMYFCASSELTGASGELFFGEGSRLTVL.

The genes are TRBV29-1 and TRBJ1-1; TRBD1 is a possible D gene (6 bases). Germline V lookup: CDR1 SQVTM, CDR2 ANQGSEA. The CDR3 loop spans 13 amino acids. With 4 bases removed from V and 3 bases from J, the gap between germline ends came to 12 bases. In DNA form, the CDR3 reads TGCAGCGTTGTGGGACAAGATTACACTGAAGCTTTCTTT. It is translated as CSVVGQDYTEAFF.

The rearrangement links TRBV10-1 to TRBJ1-3; 10 bases match TRBD1. The CDR3 has 14 residues. After removal of 6 bases from V and 6 bases from J, the junction contained 5 bases not matched to a gene. Germline values: CDR1 WNHNN, CDR2 SYGVQD (reference sequence). CDR3 protein: CASRRDRGVNTIYF. The CDR3 nucleotides read TGCGCCAGCAGAAGGGACAGGGGAGTAAACACCATATATTTT.

This rearrangement joins TRBV7-9 to TRBJ2-5; D ambiguous. The CDR3 totals 13 residues. The V and J ends lost 8 bases and 0 bases respectively, with 10 bases between them. CDR1 is SEHNR and CDR2 is FQNEAQ in the germline V gene (reference sequence). CDR3 in DNA: TGTGCCAGCCAAGTTGGGAACCAAGAGACCCAGTACTTC. It specifies CASQVGNQETQYF.

This chain uses TRBV6-5 with TRBJ2-5, with D possibly TRBD2 on 6 matching bases. Germline loops: CDR1 MNHEY, CDR2 SVGAGI. The ends were cut back, 2 bases at V and 5 bases at J, with 18 bases in the middle. The CDR3 is 16 residues long. The CDR3 region is CASSYHPGLRKETQYF. The CDR3 DNA follows: TGTGCCAGCAGTTACCATCCGGGACTCAGGAAGGAGACCCAGTACTTC.

The CDR3 DNA is TGTGCCAGCAGTGACCGCAGGGTTCCCCTTGAAGCTTTCTTT. As protein: CASSDRRVPLEAFF. The chain uses TRBV2 and TRBJ1-1; TRBD1 is a possible D gene (5 bases). The CDR3 runs 14 residues. With 3 bases removed from V and 7 bases from J, the gap between germline ends came to 15 bases. In germline, CDR1 is SNHLY, CDR2 FYNNEI.

The gene calls are TRBV6-1 and TRBJ1-2; D is ambiguous. V lost 3 bases, J lost 2 bases, and 16 bases lay in between. Germline V gene data show CDR1 as MNHNS and CDR2 as SASEGT. CDR3 length: 16 residues. The CDR3 nucleotides are TGTGCCAGCAGTGAGCCCGCTTCGGCAAGGAACTATGGCTACACCTTC. It specifies CASSEPASARNYGYTF.

The gene calls are TRBV12-3 or TRBV12-4 and TRBJ1-6; 8 nucleotides line up with TRBD1. The CDR3 has 12 amino acids. The V segment lost 8 bases and the J segment 9 bases; nucleotides outside the gene matches: 3. The CDR3 DNA reads TGTGCCAGCGGGGACAGGACTTCACCCCTCCACTTT. Translation gives CASGDRTSPLHF.

In its sample, this clonotype was seen a few times. The chain joins TRBV10-2 to TRBJ1-5; 9 bases agree with TRBD1. CDR1 WSHSY and CDR2 SAAADI come from the germline V gene. The CDR3 spans 13 residues. V dropped 8 bases and J dropped 5; count of bases not matched to a gene: 4. The CDR3 bases are TGCGCCAGCCGGGGACAGGGTTATCAGCCCCAGCATTTT. Protein product: CASRGQGYQPQHF.

The DNA for the CDR3 is TGTGCCAGCAGTGCAAGGACAGGGATGAACACTGAAGCTTTCTTT. This codes for CASSARTGMNTEAFF. V gene TRBV27 combines with J gene TRBJ1-1, with TRBD1 matching 8 bases. The germline V gene encodes CDR1 MNHEY and CDR2 SMNVEV (reference sequence). There are 15 residues in the CDR3. The V gene end was trimmed by 5 bases and the J gene end by 0 bases; junction bases not matched to a gene: 5.

The chain links TRBV7-6 to TRBJ2-7; no firm D call. Germline V gene lookup returns CDR1 SGHVS and CDR2 FNYEAQ. This CDR3 comprises 12 residues. Trimming removed 5 bases from V and 0 bases from J, with 5 bases in between. CDR3 sequence: CASSPNSYEQYF. CDR3 nucleotides: TGTGCCAGCAGCCCCAACTCCTACGAGCAGTACTTC.

The V and J genes are TRBV7-3 and TRBJ1-5; the D gene is possibly TRBD1 (5 bases). CDR1 and CDR2 (germline): SGHTA, FQGTGA. The CDR3 contains 13 residues. V lost 8 bases and J lost 5, with 13 bases in between. CDR3 nucleotides: TGTGCCAGCTCTAAAGGGACCGATCAGCCCCAGCATTTT. It translates to CASSKGTDQPQHF.

This sequence joins TRBV2 and TRBJ1-1; a possible D gene is TRBD1 (5 bases). The germline gives CDR1 SNHLY, CDR2 FYNNEI. The CDR3 runs to 16 residues. The V end was cut by 4 bases, the J end by 4 bases, with 19 bases between. CDR3 nucleotide sequence: TGTGCCAGCAGTGTGGTGGGTGGAGGGGAAGCCACTGAAGCTTTCTTT. Translation gives CASSVVGGGEATEAFF.

The genes are TRBV2 and TRBJ2-3; no firm D call. The CDR3 length is 13 residues. Germline values: CDR1 SNHLY, CDR2 FYNNEI. Trimming took off 6 bases at V and 2 bases at J, with 9 bases between the two ends. CDR3: CASRVAFTDTQYF. In DNA, the CDR3 is TGTGCCAGCAGGGTAGCCTTCACAGATACGCAGTATTTT. Full variable domain (rest looked up from reference TRBV2 and TRBJ2-3): EPEVTQTPSHQVTQMGQEVILRCVPISNHLYFYWYRQILGQKVEFLVSFYNNEISEKSEIFDDQFSVERPDGSNFTLKIRSTKLEDSAMYFCASRVAFTDTQYFGPGTRLTVL.

The chain recombines TRBV5-4 with TRBJ2-2; D remains unclear. The V gene lost 1 base and the J gene lost 0 bases, with 7 bases spanning the gap. The CDR3 loop spans 15 amino acids. Germline CDR1 is SGHNT and CDR2 is YYREEE (reference sequence). CDR3 sequence reads: CASSLWTTNTGELFF. CDR3 sequence (DNA): TGTGCCAGCAGCTTGTGGACGACGAACACCGGGGAGCTGTTTTTT.

This clonotype was detected only a few times. Sequence at one end of the junction differs from germline and may be a read error. V gene TRBV10-3 combines with J gene TRBJ1-2, with 7 bases that match TRBD1. The CDR3 is 12 residues long. The germline V gene has CDR1 ENHRY and CDR2 SYGVKD. The CDR3 DNA reads as TGTGCCATCAGCCAGGAGGGGGCCGGCTACACCTTT. It specifies CAISQEGAGYTF.

This chain uses TRBV4-2 with TRBJ1-6, with D tentatively TRBD1 (6 bases). Trimming removed 0 bases from V and 8 bases from J, with 20 bases in between. This CDR3 contains 18 residues. CDR1 is LGHNA, CDR2 YNFKEQ, per germline. In DNA, the CDR3 is TGTGCCAGCAGCCAAGAACGATCGGCGCCAGGGGATTATTCACCCCTCCACTTT. Its protein product is CASSQERSAPGDYSPLHF.